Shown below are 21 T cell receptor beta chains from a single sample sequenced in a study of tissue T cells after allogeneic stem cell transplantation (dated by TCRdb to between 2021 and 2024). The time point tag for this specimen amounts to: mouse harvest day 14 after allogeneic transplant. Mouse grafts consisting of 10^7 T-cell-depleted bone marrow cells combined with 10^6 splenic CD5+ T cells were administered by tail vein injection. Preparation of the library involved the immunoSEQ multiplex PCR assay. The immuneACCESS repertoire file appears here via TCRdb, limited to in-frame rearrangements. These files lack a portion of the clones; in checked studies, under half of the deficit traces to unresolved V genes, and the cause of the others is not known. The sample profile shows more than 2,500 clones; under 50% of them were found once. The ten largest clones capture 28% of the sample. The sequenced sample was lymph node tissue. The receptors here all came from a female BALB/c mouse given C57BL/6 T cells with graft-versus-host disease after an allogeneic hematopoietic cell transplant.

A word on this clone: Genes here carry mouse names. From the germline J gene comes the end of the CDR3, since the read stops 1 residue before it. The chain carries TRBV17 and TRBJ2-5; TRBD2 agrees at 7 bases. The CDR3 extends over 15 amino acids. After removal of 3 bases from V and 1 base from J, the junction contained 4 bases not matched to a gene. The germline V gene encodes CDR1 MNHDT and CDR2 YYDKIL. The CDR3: CASSRAGGYQDTQYF. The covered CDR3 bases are TGTGCTAGCAGTAGGGCTGGGGGATACCAAGACACCCAGTAC.

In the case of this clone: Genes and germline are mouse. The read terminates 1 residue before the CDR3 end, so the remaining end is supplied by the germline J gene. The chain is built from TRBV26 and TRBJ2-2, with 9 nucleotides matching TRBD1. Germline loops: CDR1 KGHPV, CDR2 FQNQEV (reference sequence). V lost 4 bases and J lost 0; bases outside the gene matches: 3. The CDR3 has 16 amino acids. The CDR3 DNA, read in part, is TGTGCCAGCAGTCCGTGGGACAGGGCAAACACCGGGCAGCTCTAC. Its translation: CASSPWDRANTGQLY. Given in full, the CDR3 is CASSPWDRANTGQLYF.

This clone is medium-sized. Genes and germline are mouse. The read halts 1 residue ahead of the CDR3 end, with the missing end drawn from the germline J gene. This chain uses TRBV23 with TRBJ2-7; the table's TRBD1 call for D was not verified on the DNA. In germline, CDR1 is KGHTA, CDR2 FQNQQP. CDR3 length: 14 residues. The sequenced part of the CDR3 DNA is TGCTCCAGCAGTCAATCGAGACAGGGATATGAACAGTAC. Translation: CSSSQSRQGYEQY. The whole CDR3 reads CSSSQSRQGYEQYF.

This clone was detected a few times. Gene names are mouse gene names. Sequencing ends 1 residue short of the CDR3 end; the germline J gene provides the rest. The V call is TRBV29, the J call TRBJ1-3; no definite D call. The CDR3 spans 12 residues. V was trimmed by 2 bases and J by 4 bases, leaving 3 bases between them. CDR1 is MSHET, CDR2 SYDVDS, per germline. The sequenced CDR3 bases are TGTGCTAGCAGTTTAGGCGGAAATACGCTCTAT. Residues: CASSLGGNTLY. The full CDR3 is CASSLGGNTLYF. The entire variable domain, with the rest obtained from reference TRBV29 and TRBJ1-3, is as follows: DMKVTQMPRYLIKRMGENVLLECGQDMSHETMYWYRQDPGLGLQLIYISYDVDSNSEGDIPKGYRVSRKKREHFSLILDSAKTNQTSVYFCASSLGGNTLYFGEGSRLIVV.

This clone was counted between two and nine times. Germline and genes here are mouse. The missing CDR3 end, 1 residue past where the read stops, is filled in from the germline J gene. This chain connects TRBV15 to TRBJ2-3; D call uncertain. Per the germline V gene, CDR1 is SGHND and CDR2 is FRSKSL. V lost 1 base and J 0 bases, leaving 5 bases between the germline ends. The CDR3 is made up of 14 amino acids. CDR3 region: CASSLGGSAETLYF. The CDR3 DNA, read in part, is TGTGCCAGCAGTTTAGGGGGTAGTGCAGAAACGCTGTAT.

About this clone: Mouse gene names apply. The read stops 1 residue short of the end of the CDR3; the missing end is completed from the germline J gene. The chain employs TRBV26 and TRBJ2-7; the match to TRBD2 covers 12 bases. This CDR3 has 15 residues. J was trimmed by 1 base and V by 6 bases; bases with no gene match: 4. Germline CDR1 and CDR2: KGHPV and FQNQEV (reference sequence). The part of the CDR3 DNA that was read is TGTGCCAGCAGCCGGGACTGGGGGGCGTCCTATGAACAGTAC. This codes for CASSRDWGASYEQY. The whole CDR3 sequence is CASSRDWGASYEQYF.

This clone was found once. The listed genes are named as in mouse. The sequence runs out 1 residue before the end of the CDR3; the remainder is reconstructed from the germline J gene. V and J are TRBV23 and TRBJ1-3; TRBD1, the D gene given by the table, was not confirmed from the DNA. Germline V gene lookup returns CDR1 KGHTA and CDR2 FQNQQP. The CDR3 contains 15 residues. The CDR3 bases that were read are TGCTCCAGCAGTCCGGGGACAACTTCTGGAAATACGCTCTAT. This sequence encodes CSSSPGTTSGNTLY. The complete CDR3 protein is CSSSPGTTSGNTLYF.

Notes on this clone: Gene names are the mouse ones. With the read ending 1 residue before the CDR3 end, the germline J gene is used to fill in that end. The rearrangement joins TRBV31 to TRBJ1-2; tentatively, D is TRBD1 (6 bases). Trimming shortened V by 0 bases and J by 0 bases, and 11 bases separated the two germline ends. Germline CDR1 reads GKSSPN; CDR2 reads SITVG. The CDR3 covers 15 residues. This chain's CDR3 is CAWSLEGGANSDYTF. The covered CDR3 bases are TGTGCCTGGAGTCTAGAGGGGGGGGCAAACTCCGACTACACC.

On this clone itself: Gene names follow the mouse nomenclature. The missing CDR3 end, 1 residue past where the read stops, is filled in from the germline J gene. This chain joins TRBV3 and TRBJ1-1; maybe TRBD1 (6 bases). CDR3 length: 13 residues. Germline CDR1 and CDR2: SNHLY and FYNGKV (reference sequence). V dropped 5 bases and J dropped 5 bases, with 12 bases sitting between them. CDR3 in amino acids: CASSPRGGTEVFF. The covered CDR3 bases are TGTGCCAGCAGCCCCAGGGGAGGGACAGAAGTCTTC.

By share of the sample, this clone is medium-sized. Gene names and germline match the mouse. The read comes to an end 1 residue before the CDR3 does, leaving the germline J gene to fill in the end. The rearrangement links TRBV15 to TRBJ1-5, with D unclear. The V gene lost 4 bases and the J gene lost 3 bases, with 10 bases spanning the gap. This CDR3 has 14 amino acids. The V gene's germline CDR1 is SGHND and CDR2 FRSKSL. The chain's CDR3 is CASSSGKGNQAPLF. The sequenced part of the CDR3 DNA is TGTGCCAGCAGTTCGGGGAAGGGCAACCAGGCTCCGCTT.

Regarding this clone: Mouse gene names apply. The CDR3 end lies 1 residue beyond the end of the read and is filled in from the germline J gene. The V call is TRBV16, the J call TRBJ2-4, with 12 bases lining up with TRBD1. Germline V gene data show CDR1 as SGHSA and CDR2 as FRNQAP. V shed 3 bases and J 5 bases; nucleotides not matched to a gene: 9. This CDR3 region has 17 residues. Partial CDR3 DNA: TGTGCAAGCAGCTTCGCCGGGACAGGGGGCGCGAGAAACACCTTGTAC. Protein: CASSFAGTGGARNTLY. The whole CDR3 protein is CASSFAGTGGARNTLYF.

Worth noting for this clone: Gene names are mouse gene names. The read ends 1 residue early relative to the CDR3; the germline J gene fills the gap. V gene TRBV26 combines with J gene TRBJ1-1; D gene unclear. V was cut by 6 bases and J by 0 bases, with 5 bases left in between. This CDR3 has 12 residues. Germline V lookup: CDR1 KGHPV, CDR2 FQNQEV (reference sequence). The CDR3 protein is CASRGSNTEVFF. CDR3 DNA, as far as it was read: TGTGCCAGCAGGGGGTCAAACACAGAAGTCTTC.

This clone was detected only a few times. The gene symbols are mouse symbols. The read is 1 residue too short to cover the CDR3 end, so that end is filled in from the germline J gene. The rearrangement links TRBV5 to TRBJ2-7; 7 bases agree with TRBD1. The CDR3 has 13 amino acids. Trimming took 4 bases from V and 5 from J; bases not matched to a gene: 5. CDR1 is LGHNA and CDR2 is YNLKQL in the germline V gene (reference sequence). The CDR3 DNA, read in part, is TGTGCCAGCAGCCTCCCGGGACAGAATGAACAGTAC. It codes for CASSLPGQNEQY. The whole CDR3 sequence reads CASSLPGQNEQYF.

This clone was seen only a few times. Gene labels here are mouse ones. The CDR3 bases that were read are TGTGCCAGCAGTTTGGGGGGGCGCTATGCTGAGCAGTTC. It codes for CASSLGGRYAEQF. In full, the CDR3 is CASSLGGRYAEQFF. This rearrangement joins TRBV15 to TRBJ2-1, with 8 bases fitting TRBD2. The missing CDR3 end, 1 residue past where the read stops, is filled in from the germline J gene. This CDR3 spans 14 amino acids. Germline values: CDR1 SGHND, CDR2 FRSKSL. The trim removed 3 bases at V and 3 bases at J, leaving 1 base unmatched.

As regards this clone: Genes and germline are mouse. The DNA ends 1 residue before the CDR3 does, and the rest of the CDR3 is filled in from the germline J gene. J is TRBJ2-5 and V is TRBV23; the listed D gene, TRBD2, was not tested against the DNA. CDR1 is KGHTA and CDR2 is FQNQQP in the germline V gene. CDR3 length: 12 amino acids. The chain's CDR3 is CSSSQFEDTQYF. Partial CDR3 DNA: TGCTCCAGCAGTCAATTTGAAGACACCCAGTAC.

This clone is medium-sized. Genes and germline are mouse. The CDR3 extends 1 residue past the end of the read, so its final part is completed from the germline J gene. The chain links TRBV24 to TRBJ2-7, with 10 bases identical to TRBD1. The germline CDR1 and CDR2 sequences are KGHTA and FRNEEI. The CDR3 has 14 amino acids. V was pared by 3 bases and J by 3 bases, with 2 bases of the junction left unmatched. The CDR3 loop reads CASSLRDRGYEQYF. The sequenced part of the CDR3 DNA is TGTGCCAGCAGTCTCCGGGACAGGGGCTATGAACAGTAC.

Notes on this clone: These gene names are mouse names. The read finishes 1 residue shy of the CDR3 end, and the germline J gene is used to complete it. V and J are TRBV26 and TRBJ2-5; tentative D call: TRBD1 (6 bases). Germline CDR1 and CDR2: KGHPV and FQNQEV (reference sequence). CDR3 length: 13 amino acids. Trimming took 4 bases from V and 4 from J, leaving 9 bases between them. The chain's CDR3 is CASSPGQKDTQYF. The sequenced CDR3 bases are TGTGCCAGCAGTCCGGGACAAAAAGACACCCAGTAC. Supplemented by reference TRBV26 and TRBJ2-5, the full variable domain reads NSKVIQTPRYLVKGQGQKAKMRCIPEKGHPVVFWYQQNKNNEFKFLINFQNQEVLQQIDMTEKRFSAECPSNSPCSLEIQSSEAGDSALYLCASSPGQKDTQYFGPGTRLLVL.

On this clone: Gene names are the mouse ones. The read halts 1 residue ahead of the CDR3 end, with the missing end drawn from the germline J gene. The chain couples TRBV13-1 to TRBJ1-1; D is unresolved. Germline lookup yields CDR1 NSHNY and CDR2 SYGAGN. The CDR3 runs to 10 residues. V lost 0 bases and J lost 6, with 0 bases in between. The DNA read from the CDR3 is TGTGCCAGCAGTGATGCAGAAGTCTTC. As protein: CASSDAEVF. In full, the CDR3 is CASSDAEVFF.

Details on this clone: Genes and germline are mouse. The chain's CDR3 is CASSHWGGARQNTLYF. Incomplete CDR3 DNA: TGTGCCAGCAGCCACTGGGGGGGCGCTCGTCAAAACACCTTGTAC. The chain has TRBV3 and TRBJ2-4; TRBD2 matches 11 bases. The read ends 1 residue shy of where the CDR3 ends; the end is completed using the germline J gene. Germline assignment: CDR1 SNHLY and CDR2 FYNGKV (reference sequence). Trimming took 5 bases from V and 1 from J; bases not matched to a gene: 5. CDR3 length equals 16 residues.

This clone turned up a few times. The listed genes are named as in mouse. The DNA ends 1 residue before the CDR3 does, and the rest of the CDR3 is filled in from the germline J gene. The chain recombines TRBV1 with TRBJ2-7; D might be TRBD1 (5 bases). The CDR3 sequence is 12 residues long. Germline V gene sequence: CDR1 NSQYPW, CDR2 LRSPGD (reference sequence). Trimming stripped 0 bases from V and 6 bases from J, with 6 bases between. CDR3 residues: CTCSADRAEQYF. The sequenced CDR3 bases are TGCACCTGCAGTGCAGACAGGGCTGAACAGTAC. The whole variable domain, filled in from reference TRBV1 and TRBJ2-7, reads VTLLEQNPRWRLVPRGQAVNLRCILKNSQYPWMSWYQQDLQKQLQWLFTLRSPGDKEVKSLPGADYLATRVTDTELRLQVANMSQGRTLYCTCSADRAEQYFGPGTRLTVL.

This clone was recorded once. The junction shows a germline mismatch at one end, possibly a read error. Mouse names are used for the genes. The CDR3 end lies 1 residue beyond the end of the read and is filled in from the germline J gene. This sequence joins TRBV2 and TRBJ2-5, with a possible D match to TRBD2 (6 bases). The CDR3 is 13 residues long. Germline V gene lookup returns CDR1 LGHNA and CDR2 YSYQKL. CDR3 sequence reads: CPSSQDRDYDQYF. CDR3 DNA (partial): TGTCCCAGCAGCCAAGATCGGGACTATGACCAGTAC.